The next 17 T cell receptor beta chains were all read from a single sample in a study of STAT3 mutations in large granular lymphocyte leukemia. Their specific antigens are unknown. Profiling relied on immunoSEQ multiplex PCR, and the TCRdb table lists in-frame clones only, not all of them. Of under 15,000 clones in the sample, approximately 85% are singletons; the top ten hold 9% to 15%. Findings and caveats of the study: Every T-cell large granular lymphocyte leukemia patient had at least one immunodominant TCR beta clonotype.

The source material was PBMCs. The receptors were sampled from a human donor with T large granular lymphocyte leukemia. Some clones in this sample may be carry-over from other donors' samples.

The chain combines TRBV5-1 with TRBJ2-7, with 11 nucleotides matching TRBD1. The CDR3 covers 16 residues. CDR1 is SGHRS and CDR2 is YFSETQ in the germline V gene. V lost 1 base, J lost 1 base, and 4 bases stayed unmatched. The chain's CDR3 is CASSLSGTGGSYEQYF. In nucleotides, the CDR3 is TGCGCCAGCAGCTTGTCCGGGACAGGGGGTTCCTACGAGCAGTACTTC.

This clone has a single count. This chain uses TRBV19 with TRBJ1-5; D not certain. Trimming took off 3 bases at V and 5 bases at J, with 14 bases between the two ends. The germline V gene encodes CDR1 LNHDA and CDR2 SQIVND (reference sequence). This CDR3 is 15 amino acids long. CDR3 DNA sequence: TGTGCCAGTAGTATGCCCAACAGCTACCATCAGCCCCAGCATTTT. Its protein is CASSMPNSYHQPQHF. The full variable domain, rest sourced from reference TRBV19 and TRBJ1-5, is DGGITQSPKYLFRKEGQNVTLSCEQNLNHDAMYWYRQDPGQGLRLIYYSQIVNDFQKGDIAEGYSVSREKKESFPLTVTSAQKNPTAFYLCASSMPNSYHQPQHFGDGTRLSIL.

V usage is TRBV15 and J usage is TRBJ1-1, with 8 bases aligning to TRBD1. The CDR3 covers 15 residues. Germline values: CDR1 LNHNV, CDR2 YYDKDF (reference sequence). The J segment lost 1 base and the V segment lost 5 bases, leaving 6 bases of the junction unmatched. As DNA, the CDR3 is TGTGCCACCAGCGGGCGGACAGGGCCGAACACTGAAGCTTTCTTT. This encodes CATSGRTGPNTEAFF.

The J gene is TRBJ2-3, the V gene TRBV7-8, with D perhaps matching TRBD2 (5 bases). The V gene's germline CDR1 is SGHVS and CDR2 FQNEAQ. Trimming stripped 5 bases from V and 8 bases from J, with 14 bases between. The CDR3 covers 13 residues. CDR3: CASSPGSVRTQYF. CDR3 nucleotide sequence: TGTGCCAGCAGCCCGGGATCAGTCCGTACGCAGTATTTT.

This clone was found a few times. CDR3 region: CASSLRGLAGENEQFF. The CDR3 nucleotides are TGTGCCAGCAGCCTAAGAGGACTAGCGGGAGAGAATGAGCAGTTCTTC. The gene calls are TRBV9 and TRBJ2-1; 13 positions agree with TRBD2. The CDR3 loop spans 16 amino acids. CDR1 and CDR2 from the germline V gene are SGDLS and YYNGEE. The trim removed 4 bases at V and 7 bases at J, leaving 8 bases unmatched.

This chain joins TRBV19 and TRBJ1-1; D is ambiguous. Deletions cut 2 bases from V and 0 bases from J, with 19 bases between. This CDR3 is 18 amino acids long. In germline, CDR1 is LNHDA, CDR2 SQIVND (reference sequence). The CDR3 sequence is CASSIPPAAEPMNTEAFF. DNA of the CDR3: TGTGCCAGTAGTATACCCCCTGCGGCAGAACCTATGAACACTGAAGCTTTCTTT.

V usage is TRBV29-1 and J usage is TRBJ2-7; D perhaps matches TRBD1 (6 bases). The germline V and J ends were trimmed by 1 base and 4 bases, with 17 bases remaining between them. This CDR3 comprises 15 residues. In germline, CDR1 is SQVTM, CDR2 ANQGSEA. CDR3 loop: CSVEALVQGSYEQYF. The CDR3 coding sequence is TGCAGCGTTGAAGCCCTCGTTCAGGGGTCTTACGAGCAGTACTTC.

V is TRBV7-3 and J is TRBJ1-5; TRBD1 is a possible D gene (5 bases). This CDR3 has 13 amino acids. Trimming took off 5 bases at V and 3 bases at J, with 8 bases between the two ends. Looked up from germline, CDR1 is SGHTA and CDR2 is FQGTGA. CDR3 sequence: CASSLGVNQPQHF. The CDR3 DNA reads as TGTGCCAGCAGCCTGGGGGTCAATCAGCCCCAGCATTTT.

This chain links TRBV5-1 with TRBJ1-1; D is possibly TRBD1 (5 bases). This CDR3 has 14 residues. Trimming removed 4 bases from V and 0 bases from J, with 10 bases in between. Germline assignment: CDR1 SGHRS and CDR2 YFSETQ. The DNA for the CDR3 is TGCGCCAGCAGCGCGGGACTGATGAACACTGAAGCTTTCTTT. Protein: CASSAGLMNTEAFF.

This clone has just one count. In DNA, the CDR3 is TGTGCCAGTAGGGACAGGGGGCGGGTAGATACGCAGTATTTT. Translation: CASRDRGRVDTQYF. This rearrangement joins TRBV19 to TRBJ2-3; TRBD1 aligns across 11 bases. CDR1 and CDR2 (germline): LNHDA, SQIVND (reference sequence). The V and J ends lost 6 bases and 5 bases, in that order; junction bases with no gene match: 4. CDR3 length: 14 residues.

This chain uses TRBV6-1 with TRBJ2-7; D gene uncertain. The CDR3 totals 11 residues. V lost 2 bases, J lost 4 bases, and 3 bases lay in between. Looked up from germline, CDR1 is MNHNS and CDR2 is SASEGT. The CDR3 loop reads CASSEKYEQYV. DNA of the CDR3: TGTGCCAGCAGTGAAAAATACGAGCAGTACGTC.

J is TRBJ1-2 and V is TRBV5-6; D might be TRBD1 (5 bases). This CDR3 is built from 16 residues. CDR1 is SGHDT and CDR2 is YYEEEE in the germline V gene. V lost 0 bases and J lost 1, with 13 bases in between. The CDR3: CASSLAGDLLNYGYTF. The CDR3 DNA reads TGTGCCAGCAGCTTGGCCGGGGACCTACTTAACTATGGCTACACCTTC.

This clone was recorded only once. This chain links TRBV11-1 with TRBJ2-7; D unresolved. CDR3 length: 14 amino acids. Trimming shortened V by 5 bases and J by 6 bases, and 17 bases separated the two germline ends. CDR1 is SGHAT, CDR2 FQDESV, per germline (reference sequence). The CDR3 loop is CASSPRRRRLEQYF. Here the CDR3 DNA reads TGTGCCAGCAGCCCCCGCCGACGGAGACTCGAGCAGTACTTC.

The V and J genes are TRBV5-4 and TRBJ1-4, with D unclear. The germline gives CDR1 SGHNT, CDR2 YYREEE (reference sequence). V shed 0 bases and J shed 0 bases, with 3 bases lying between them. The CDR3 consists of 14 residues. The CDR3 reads CASSLGATNEKLFF. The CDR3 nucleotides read TGTGCCAGCAGCTTGGGTGCAACTAATGAAAAACTGTTTTTT.

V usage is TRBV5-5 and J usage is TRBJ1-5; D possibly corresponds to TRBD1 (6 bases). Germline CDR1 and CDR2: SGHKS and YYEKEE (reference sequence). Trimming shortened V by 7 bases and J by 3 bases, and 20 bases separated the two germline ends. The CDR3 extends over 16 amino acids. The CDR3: CASAEGGERVNQPQHF. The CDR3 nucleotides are TGTGCCAGCGCCGAAGGGGGGGAACGTGTCAATCAGCCCCAGCATTTT.

For the CDR3, the DNA is TGTGCCAGCAGTTCACCCTTGGGGGAGCTGTTTTTT. Protein: CASSSPLGELFF. The V gene is TRBV7-9, the J gene TRBJ2-2; no clear D gene. The CDR3 is made up of 12 amino acids. Germline CDR1 and CDR2: SEHNR and FQNEAQ (reference sequence). V shed 6 bases and J shed 8 bases, with 10 bases lying between them. Variable domain in full (rest from reference TRBV7-9 and TRBJ2-2): DTGVSQNPRHKITKRGQNVTFRCDPISEHNRLYWYRQTLGQGPEFLTYFQNEAQLEKSRLLSDRFSAERPKGSFSTLEIQRTEQGDSAMYLCASSSPLGELFFGEGSRLTVL.

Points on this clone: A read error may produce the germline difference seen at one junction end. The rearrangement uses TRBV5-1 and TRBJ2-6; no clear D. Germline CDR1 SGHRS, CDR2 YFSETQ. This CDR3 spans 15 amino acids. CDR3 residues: CASQQFQTGANVLTF. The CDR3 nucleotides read TGCGCCAGCCAACAGTTCCAGACTGGCGCCAACGTCCTGACTTTC.